This TCR beta chain came from a study of cytomegalovirus exposure and HLA in healthy donors. This CDR3 contains 14 residues. Germline loops: CDR1 SGHRS, CDR2 YFSETQ. V was trimmed by 2 bases and J by 6 bases, leaving 12 bases between them. Primers: 60 Vbeta forward and 13 Jbeta reverse. Repertoires were generated with immunoSEQ multiplex PCR, while TCRdb's copy carries only in-frame clones and drops some. The sample lists 80,000 to 95,000 clones, about four fifths occurring once. Sequenced: PBMCs. This chain joins TRBV5-1 and TRBJ2-1; D might be TRBD1 (5 bases). This receptor was obtained from a woman aged 30 to 39 in good health and CMV-seronegative. The CDR3 here is CASSLGERGNEQFF. In DNA form, the CDR3 reads TGCGCCAGCAGCTTAGGGGAAAGGGGCAATGAGCAGTTCTTC.